The present entry profiles one T cell receptor (beta chain) with its context. Antigen: not known. The germline gene is not matched at one end of the junction; a read error may be the cause. This entry comes from a study of CD8+CD57+ T cells in acquired aplastic anemia. Study as a whole: When averaged, DNA from sorted CD4+ and CD8+ cells came to 3 to 3.5 ug.

Findings and caveats of the study: The number of CD8+ CDR3 sequences shared by patients and controls was approximately 28.

Whoever was chosen for sequencing had shown CD8+CD57+ cell expansion by flow cytometry. Patients uniformly had severe acquired aplastic anemia. No therapy was given to patients before blood sampling. The template for TCR beta VDJ and CDR3 sequence profiling was genomic DNA. TCRdb fed the reads into MiXCR, producing one record per CDR3 protein. The sample consists of roughly 250,000 distinct CDR3 sequences, roughly 82% of them appearing once. CDR3 length: 16 amino acids. CDR1 KGHDR and CDR2 SFDVKD come from the germline V gene. Source material: sorted CD4+, CD8+, or CD8+CD57+ T cells (not recorded which) from PBMCs. This TCR came from a human donor with aplastic anemia. The rearrangement joins TRBV24-1 to TRBJ2-5, with TRBD2 identical over 10 bases. CDR3 coding DNA: TGTGCCAGCAGTGAAGGTAGCGGGGGGTCTCGAGAGACCCAGTACTTC. This translates into CASSEGSGGSRETQYF.